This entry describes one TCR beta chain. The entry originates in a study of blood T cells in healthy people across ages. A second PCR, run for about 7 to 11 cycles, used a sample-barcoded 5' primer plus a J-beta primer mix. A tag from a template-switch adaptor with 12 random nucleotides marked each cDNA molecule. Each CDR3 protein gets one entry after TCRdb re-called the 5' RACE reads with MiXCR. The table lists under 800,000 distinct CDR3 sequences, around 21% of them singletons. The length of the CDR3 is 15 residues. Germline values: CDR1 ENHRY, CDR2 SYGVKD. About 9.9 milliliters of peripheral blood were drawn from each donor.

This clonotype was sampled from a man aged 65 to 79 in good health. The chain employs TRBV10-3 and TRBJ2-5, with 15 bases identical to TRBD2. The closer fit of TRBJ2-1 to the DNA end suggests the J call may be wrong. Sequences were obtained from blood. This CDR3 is CAISEGTSGRNEQFF. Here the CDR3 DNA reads TGTGCCATCAGTGAGGGGACTAGCGGGAGGAATGAGCAGTTCTTC.